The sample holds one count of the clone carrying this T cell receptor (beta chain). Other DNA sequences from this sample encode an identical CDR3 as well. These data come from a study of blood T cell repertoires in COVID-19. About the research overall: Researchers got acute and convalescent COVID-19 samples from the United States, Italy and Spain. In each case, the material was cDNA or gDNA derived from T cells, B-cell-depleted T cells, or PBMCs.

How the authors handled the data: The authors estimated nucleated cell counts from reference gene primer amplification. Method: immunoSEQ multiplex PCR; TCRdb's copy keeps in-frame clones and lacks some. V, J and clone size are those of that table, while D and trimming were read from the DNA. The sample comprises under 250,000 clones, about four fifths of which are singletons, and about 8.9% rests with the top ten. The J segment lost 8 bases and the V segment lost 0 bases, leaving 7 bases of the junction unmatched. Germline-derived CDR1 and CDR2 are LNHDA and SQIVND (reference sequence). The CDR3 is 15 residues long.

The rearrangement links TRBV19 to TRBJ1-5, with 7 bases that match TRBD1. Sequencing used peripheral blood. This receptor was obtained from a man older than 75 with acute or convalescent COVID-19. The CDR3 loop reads CASSIDSGGLKPQHF. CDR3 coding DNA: TGTGCCAGTAGTATAGATTCAGGGGGATTAAAGCCCCAGCATTTT.